This TCR beta chain was captured by sequencing in a study of metastatic and nonmetastatic thyroid tumors. Overall study: Thyroid patients, malignant and benign, had repertoires compared across blood and tumor or nodule tissue. Points from the study as a whole: In both blood and tumor samples, TCR beta diversity was reported significantly higher for malignant than benign nodules.

In the original analysis: Built for papillary thyroid cancer, a distant-metastasis classifier drew on CDR3 differences across clinicopathological groups. TCRdb recomputed clones from the PCR reads via MiXCR. TCRdb's processing, not the authors' own work, is the source of the V and J calls. The sample consists of 23,000 or so clones, approximately 25% of them appearing once. There are many counts of this clone. Its antigen remains unknown. Not a single patient had been given any form of treatment at any point before undergoing thyroid surgery. The CDR3 runs to 14 residues. CDR1 is ENHRY, CDR2 SYGVKD, per germline. V was pared by 0 bases and J by 3 bases, with 8 bases between.

This rearrangement joins TRBV10-3 to TRBJ2-5; D uncertain. The source of this sequence is a female donor with papillary thyroid cancer or a benign thyroid nodule (not recorded which). Some clones in this sample may be carry-over from other donors' samples. The sample was tumor tissue. The CDR3 nucleotides read TGTGCCATCAGTGAGTCGAGTAGTAAAGAGACCCAGTACTTC. This sequence encodes CAISESSSKETQYF.